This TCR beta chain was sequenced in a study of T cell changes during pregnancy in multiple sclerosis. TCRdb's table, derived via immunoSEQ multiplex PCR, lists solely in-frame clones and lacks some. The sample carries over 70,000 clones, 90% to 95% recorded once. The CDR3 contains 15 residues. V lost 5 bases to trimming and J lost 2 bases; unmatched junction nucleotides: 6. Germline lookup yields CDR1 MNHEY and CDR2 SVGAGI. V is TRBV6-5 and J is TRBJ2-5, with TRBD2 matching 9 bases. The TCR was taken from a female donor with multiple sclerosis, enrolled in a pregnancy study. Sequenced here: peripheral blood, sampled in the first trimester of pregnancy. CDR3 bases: TGTGCCAGCAGTCGAGCGGGGGGCGGACAAGAGACCCAGTACTTC. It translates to CASSRAGGGQETQYF.